This is a list of T cell receptor beta chains from one sample in a study of radiotherapy plus CTLA-4 blockade in lung cancer. Data came from immunoSEQ multiplex PCR; TCRdb stores just in-frame clones and leaves some out. The table lists tens of thousands of clones, around 86% of them singletons. The source was peripheral blood, collected from a patient treated with radiotherapy plus ipilimumab. These receptors were obtained from a human donor with non-small cell lung cancer that progressed on radiotherapy plus ipilimumab. Each CDR3 is given with its conserved first and last residue. A D gene is named only where the DNA matches it firmly. The size of a clone is reported for some rows only, either as once, few or many, or as a class for expanded clones.

TRBJ2-1 | TRBV9 | . | TRBD2 | CASSVDLAGLYNEQFF | TGTGCCAGCAGCGTCGATCTAGCGGGGCTTTACAATGAGCAGTTCTTC
TRBJ2-4 | TRBV5-1 | . | . | CASQTTGGWENIQYF | TGCGCCAGTCAAACGACCGGGGGATGGGAAAACATTCAGTACTTC
TRBJ2-1 | TRBV29-1 | . | . | CSVGAPRELGNEQFF | TGCAGCGTTGGGGCCCCCCGGGAGTTGGGCAATGAGCAGTTCTTC
TRBJ2-1 | TRBV10-2 | . | . | CASRSDEQFF | TGCGCCAGCAGAAGCGATGAGCAGTTCTTC
TRBJ2-1 | TRBV7-9 | . | . | CASSLDGTFYNEQFF | TGTGCCAGCAGCTTAGACGGGACCTTCTACAATGAGCAGTTCTTC
TRBJ2-7 | TRBV6-6 | . | . | CASRDFDRSYEQYF | TGTGCCAGCAGGGACTTTGACAGGTCCTACGAGCAGTACTTC
TRBJ2-7 | TRBV7-3 | . | TRBD1 | CASSLGPGQGAEEQYF | TGTGCCAGCAGCTTAGGACCGGGACAGGGGGCGGAAGAGCAGTACTTC
TRBJ2-1 | TRBV5-1 | . | TRBD2 | CASSFGLAGGRSYNEQFF | TGCGCCAGCAGCTTCGGACTAGCGGGAGGCCGCAGCTACAATGAGCAGTTCTTC
TRBJ2-3 | TRBV19 | once | TRBD2 | CASSISLAGSTDTQYF | TGTGCCAGTAGTATTTCATTAGCGGGCAGCACAGATACGCAGTATTTT
TRBJ1-4 | TRBV27 | . | . | CASSLRRAEKLFF | TGTGCCAGCAGTTTGAGAAGGGCTGAAAAACTGTTTTTT
TRBJ1-6 | TRBV6-1 | . | TRBD1 | CASSDHFNRGYNSPLHF | TGTGCCAGCAGTGATCACTTTAACAGGGGTTATAATTCACCCCTCCACTTT
TRBJ2-3 | TRBV5-6 | . | . | CASSGLGSGSTDTQYF | TGTGCCAGCAGCGGCCTTGGGTCGGGAAGCACAGATACGCAGTATTTT
TRBJ1-5 | TRBV25-1 | . | . | CASSESVYSNQPQHF | TGTGCCAGCAGTGAATCTGTGTATAGCAATCAGCCCCAGCATTTT
TRBJ2-1 | TRBV28 | . | TRBD2 | CASSRRLAGADEQFF | TGTGCCAGCAGTCGACGACTAGCGGGAGCCGATGAGCAGTTCTTC
TRBJ2-2 | TRBV28 | . | . | CASSFPGPNTGELFF | TGTGCCAGCAGTTTCCCAGGACCGAACACCGGGGAGCTGTTTTTT
TRBJ2-2 | TRBV7-3 | . | . | CASSLGVNPAGELFF | TGTGCCAGCAGCTTAGGGGTTAACCCTGCCGGGGAGCTGTTTTTT
TRBJ2-5 | TRBV30 | . | TRBD2 | CAWTSGNQETQYF | TGTGCCTGGACTAGCGGGAACCAAGAGACCCAGTACTTC
TRBJ1-6 | TRBV2 | . | . | CASSPPGLNRNSPLHF | TGTGCCAGCAGCCCACCGGGGCTTAATCGGAATTCACCCCTCCACTTT
TRBJ2-7 | TRBV5-4 | . | . | CASSLAGTAEQYF | TGTGCCAGCAGCTTGGCCGGCACCGCCGAGCAGTACTTC
TRBJ2-2 | TRBV6-1 | . | . | CASSELFNTGELFF | TGTGCCAGCAGTGAACTTTTTAACACCGGGGAGCTGTTTTTT
TRBJ2-5 | TRBV5-1 | . | . | CASSRNGPTQETQYF | TGCGCCAGCAGCCGTAACGGACCGACACAAGAGACCCAGTACTTC
TRBJ1-5 | TRBV6-1 | . | . | CASSDRLGGNQPQHF | TGTGCCAGCAGTGATAGACTAGGGGGCAATCAGCCCCAGCATTTT
TRBJ2-2 | TRBV18 | few | TRBD2 | CASSRTSGSTRANTGELFF | TGTGCCAGCTCAAGGACTAGCGGGTCTACTCGCGCGAACACCGGGGAGCTGTTTTTT
TRBJ1-3 | TRBV27 | . | TRBD1 | CASSRLGTGKIGNTIYF | TGTGCCAGCAGCCGGCTGGGGACAGGGAAGATCGGAAACACCATATATTTT
TRBJ1-5 | TRBV25-1 | . | TRBD1 | CASRGQGSQPQHF | TGTGCCAGCAGAGGACAGGGTTCACAGCCCCAGCATTTT
TRBJ1-2 | TRBV28 | . | . | CASNRPPGYGYTF | TGTGCCAGCAACCGCCCCCCGGGTTATGGCTACACCTTC
TRBJ1-4 | TRBV6-5 | . | TRBD1 | CASSYLGQKNEKLFF | TGTGCCAGCAGTTACCTGGGACAGAAAAATGAAAAACTGTTTTTT
TRBJ2-7 | TRBV28 | . | . | CASGDPRDTTYEQYF | TGTGCCAGCGGCGACCCCCGGGACACTACCTACGAGCAGTACTTC
TRBJ2-3 | TRBV5-8 | . | . | CASSLDSTDTQYF | TGTGCCAGCAGCTTGGACAGCACAGATACGCAGTATTTT
TRBJ2-1 | TRBV27 | . | TRBD2 | CASSFAGLTYNEQFF | TGTGCCAGCAGTTTCGCGGGACTAACCTACAATGAGCAGTTCTTC
TRBJ2-7 | TRBV6-5 | . | . | CASSYRARAYEQYF | TGTGCCAGCAGTTACAGGGCTAGGGCCTACGAGCAGTACTTC
TRBJ2-1 | TRBV6-1 | . | . | CASSEEAEFF | TGTGCCAGCAGTGAGGAAGCGGAGTTCTTC
TRBJ2-1 | TRBV7-2 | . | . | CASSLLSISSYNEQFF | TGTGCCAGCAGCTTACTTAGTATTTCCTCCTACAATGAGCAGTTCTTC
TRBJ1-1 | TRBV7-6 | . | . | CASSFGPGLNTEAFF | TGTGCCAGCAGTTTCGGCCCGGGTCTGAACACTGAAGCTTTCTTT
TRBJ2-7 | TRBV30 | . | . | CAWKGQTYEQYF | TGTGCCTGGAAGGGACAAACCTACGAGCAGTACTTC
TRBJ2-5 | TRBV28 | few | TRBD1 | CASSQGQGYQETQYF | TGTGCCAGCAGCCAGGGACAGGGGTACCAAGAGACCCAGTACTTC
TRBJ2-7 | TRBV18 | . | . | CASSPPDSSYEQYF | TGTGCCAGCTCACCACCAGACTCATCCTACGAGCAGTACTTC
TRBJ1-1 | TRBV30 | . | . | CAWSPQGTEAFF | TGTGCCTGGAGTCCACAGGGAACTGAAGCTTTCTTT
TRBJ2-1 | TRBV27 | . | . | CASRQGGGRVGGTYGEQFF | TGTGCCAGCAGACAGGGAGGTGGCAGGGTTGGGGGAACCTACGGTGAGCAGTTCTTC